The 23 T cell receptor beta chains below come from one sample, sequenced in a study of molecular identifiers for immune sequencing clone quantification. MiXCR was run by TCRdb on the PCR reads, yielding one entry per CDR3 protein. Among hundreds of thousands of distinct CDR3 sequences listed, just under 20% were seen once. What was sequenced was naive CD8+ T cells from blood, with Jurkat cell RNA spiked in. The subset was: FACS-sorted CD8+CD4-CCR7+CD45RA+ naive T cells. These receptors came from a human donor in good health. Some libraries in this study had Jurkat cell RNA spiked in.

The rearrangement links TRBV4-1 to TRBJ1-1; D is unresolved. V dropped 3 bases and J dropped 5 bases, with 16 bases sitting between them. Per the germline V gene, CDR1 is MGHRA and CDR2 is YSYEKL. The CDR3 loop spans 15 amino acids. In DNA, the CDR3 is TGCGCCAGCAGCCACCCCAAGGGTGTTCGTACTGAAGCTTTCTTT. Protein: CASSHPKGVRTEAFF.

The CDR3 here is CASSPPTTGVNTEAFF. In DNA form, the CDR3 reads TGTGCCAGCAGCCCCCCAACTACAGGGGTGAACACTGAAGCTTTCTTT. The chain employs TRBV9 and TRBJ1-1; 7 bases map to TRBD1. The CDR3 consists of 16 residues. CDR1 is SGDLS, CDR2 YYNGEE, per germline. The J segment lost 0 bases and the V segment lost 4 bases, leaving 9 bases of the junction unmatched. Based on the CDR3 plus reference TRBV9 and TRBJ1-1, the full variable domain is DSGVTQTPKHLITATGQRVTLRCSPRSGDLSVYWYQQSLDQGLQFLIQYYNGEERAKGNILERFSAQQFPDLHSELNLSSLELGDSALYFCASSPPTTGVNTEAFFGQGTRLTVV.

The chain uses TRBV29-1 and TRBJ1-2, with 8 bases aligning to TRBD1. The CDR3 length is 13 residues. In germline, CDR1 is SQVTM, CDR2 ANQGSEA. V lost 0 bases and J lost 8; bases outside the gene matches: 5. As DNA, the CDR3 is TGCAGCGTTGAAGAAACAGGGGGGGAGGGCTACACCTTC. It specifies CSVEETGGEGYTF.

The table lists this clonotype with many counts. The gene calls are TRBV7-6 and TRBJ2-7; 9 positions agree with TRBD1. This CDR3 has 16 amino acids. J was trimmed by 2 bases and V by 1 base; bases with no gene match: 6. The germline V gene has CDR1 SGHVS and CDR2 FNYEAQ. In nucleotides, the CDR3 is TGTGCCAGCAGCTTAGGGGGACAGGGACCTACCTACGAGCAGTACTTC. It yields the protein CASSLGGQGPTYEQYF. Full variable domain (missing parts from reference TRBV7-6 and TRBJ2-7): GAGVSQSPRYKVTKRGQDVALRCDPISGHVSLYWYRQALGQGPEFLTYFNYEAQQDKSGLPNDRFSAERPEGSISTLTIQRTEQRDSAMYRCASSLGGQGPTYEQYFGPGTRLTVT.

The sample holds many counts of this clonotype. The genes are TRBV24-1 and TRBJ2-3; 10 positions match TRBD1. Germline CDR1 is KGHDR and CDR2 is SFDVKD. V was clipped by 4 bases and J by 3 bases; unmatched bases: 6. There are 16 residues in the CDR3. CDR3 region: CATSENPGQGTDTQYF. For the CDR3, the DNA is TGTGCCACCAGTGAGAACCCGGGACAGGGGACAGATACGCAGTATTTT.

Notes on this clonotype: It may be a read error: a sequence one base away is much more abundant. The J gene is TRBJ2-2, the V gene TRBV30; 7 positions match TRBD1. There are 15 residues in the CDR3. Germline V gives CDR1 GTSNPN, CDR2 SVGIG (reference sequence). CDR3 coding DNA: TGTGCCTGGAGTGTTGGGACAGCGAACACCGAGGAGCTGTTTTTT. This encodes CAWSVGTANTEELFF.

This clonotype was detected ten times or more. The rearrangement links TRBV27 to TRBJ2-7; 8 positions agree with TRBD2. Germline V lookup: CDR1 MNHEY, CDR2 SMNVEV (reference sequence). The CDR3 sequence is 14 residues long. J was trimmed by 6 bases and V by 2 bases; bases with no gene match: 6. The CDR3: CASSLGAGGPEQYF. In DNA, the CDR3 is TGTGCCAGCAGTTTAGGCGCGGGAGGCCCCGAGCAGTACTTC.

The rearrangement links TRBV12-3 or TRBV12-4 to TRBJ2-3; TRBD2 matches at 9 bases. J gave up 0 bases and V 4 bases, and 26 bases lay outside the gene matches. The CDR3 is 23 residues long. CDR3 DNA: TGTGCCAGCAGTTCCCCCGGGACCCTCGAGGGACTAGCAATCGTCCAAAGCACAGATACGCAGTATTTT. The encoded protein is CASSSPGTLEGLAIVQSTDTQYF.

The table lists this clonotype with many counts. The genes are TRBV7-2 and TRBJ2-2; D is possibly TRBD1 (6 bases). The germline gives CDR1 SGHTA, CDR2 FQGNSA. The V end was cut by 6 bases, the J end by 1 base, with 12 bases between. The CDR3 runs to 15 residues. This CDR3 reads CASRGQRENTGELFF. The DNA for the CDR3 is TGTGCCAGCAGAGGACAGCGAGAGAACACCGGGGAGCTGTTTTTT. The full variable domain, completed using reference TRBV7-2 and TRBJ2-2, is GAGVSQSPSNKVTEKGKDVELRCDPISGHTALYWYRQSLGQGLEFLIYFQGNSAPDKSGLPSDRFSAERTGGSVSTLTIQRTQQEDSAVYLCASRGQRENTGELFFGEGSRLTVL.

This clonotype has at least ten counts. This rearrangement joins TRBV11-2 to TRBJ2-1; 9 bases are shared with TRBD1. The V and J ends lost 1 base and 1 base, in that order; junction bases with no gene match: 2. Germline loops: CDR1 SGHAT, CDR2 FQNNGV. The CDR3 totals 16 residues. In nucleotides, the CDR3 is TGTGCCAGCAGCTTAGGGGGGACAGGGTCCTACAATGAGCAGTTCTTC. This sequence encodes CASSLGGTGSYNEQFF.

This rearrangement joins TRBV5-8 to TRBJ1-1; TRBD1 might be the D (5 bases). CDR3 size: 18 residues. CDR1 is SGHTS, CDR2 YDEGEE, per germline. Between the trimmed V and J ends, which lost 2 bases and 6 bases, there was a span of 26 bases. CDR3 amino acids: CASSFSDTQMGTSAEAFF. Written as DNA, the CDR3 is TGTGCCAGCAGCTTCTCGGACACCCAGATGGGGACGTCCGCTGAAGCTTTCTTT.

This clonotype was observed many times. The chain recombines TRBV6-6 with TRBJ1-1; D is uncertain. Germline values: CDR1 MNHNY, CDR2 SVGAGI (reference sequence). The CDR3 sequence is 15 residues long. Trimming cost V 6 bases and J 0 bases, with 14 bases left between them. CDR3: CASRERHRLNTEAFF. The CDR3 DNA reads TGTGCCAGCAGAGAGAGACACCGTCTGAACACTGAAGCTTTCTTT.

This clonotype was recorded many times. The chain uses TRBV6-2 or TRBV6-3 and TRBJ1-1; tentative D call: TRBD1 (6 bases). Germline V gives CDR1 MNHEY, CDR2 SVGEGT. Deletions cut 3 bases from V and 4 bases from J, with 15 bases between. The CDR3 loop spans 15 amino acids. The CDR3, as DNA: TGTGCCAGCAGTTATTATGGGGGGCCGGGCACTGAAGCTTTCTTT. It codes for CASSYYGGPGTEAFF.

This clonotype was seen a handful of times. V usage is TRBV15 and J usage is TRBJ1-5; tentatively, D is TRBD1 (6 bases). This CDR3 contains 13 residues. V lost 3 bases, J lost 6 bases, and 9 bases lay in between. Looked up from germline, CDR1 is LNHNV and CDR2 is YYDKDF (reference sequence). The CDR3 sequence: CATSSFRGQPQHF. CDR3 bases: TGTGCCACCAGCAGCTTCAGGGGTCAGCCCCAGCATTTT.

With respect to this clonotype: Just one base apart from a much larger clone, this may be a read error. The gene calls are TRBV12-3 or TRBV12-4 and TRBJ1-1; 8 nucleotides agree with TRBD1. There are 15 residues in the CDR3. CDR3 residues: CAGREGQGGNTEAFF. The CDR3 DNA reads TGTGCCGGCAGGGAAGGACAGGGAGGAAACACTGAAGCTTTCTTT.

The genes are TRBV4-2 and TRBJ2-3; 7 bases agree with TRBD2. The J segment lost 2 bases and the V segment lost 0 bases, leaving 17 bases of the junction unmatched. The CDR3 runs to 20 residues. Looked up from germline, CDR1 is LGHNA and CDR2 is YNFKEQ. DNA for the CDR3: TGTGCCAGCAGCCAAGACGGGGGAGGGTGGATACTAGCTTCCACAGATACGCAGTATTTT. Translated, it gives CASSQDGGGWILASTDTQYF.

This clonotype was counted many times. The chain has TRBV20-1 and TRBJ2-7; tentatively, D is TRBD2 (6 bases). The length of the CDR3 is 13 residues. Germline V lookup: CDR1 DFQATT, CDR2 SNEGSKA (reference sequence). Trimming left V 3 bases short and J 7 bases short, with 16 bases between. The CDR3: CSARSGNRGEQYF. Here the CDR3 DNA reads TGCAGTGCTAGGTCAGGGAATCGGGGGGAGCAGTACTTC.

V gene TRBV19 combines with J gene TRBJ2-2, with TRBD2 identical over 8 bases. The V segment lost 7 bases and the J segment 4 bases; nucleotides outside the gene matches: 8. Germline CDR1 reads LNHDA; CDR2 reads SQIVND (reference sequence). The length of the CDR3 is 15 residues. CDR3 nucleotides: TGTGCCAGTACCCCGGGACTAGTAGGCACCGGGGAGCTGTTTTTT. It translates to CASTPGLVGTGELFF.

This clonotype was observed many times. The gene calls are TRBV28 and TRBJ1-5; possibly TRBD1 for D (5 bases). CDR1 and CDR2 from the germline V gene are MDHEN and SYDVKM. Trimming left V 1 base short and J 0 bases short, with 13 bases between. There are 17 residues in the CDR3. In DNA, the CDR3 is TGTGCCAGCAGTTTATATGGGGGAGAGCATAGCAATCAGCCCCAGCATTTT. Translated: CASSLYGGEHSNQPQHF.

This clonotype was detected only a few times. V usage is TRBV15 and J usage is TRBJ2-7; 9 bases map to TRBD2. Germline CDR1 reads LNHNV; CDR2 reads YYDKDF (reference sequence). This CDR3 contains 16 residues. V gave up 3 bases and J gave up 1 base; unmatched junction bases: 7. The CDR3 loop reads CATSSELAGISYEQYF. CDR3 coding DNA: TGTGCCACCAGCAGCGAACTAGCGGGCATTTCCTACGAGCAGTACTTC.

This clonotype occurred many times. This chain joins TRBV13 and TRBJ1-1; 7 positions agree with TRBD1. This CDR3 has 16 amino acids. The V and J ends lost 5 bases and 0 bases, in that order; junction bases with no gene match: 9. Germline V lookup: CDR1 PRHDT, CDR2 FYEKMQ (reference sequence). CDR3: CASSPGAGGMNTEAFF. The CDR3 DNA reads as TGTGCCAGCAGCCCTGGAGCAGGGGGGATGAACACTGAAGCTTTCTTT.

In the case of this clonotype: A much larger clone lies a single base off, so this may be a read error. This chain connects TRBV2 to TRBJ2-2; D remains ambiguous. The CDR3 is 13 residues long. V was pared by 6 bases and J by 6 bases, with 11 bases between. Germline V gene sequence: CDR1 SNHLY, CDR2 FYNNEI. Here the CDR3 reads CASRKTLPGELFF. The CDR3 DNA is TGTGCCAGCAGGAAAACACTACCCGGGGAGCTGTTTTTT.

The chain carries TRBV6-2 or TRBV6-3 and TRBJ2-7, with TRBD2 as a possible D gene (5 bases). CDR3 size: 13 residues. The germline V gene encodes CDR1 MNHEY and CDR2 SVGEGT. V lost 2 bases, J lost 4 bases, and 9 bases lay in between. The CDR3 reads CASSYARGYEQYF. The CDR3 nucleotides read TGTGCCAGCAGTTACGCCCGCGGGTACGAGCAGTACTTC.